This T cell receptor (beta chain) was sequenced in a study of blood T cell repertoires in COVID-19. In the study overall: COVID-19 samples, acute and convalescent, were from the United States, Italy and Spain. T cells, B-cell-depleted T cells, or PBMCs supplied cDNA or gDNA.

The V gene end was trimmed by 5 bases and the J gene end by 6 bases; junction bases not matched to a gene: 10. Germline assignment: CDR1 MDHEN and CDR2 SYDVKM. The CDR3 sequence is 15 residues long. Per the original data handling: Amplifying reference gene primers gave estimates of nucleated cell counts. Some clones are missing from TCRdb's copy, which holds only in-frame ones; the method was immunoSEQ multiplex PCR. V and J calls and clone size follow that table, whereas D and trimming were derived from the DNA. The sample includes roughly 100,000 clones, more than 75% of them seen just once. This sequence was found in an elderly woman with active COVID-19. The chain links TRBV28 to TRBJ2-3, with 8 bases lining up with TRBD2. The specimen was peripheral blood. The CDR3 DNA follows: TGTGCCAGCAGTCTCCCGAGCGGGAGTGGGGATACGCAGTATTTT. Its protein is CASSLPSGSGDTQYF.